What follows are 18 T cell receptor beta chains derived from one specimen sequenced in a study of cytomegalovirus exposure and HLA in healthy donors. 60 Vbeta and 13 Jbeta primers were used in PCR. Clones were sequenced by immunoSEQ multiplex PCR, and TCRdb holds only the in-frame ones, with some missing. The sample lists 240,000 or so clones, roughly 80% occurring once. Input material: PBMCs. The receptor set was obtained from a woman aged 40 to 50 in good health and CMV-seropositive.

This chain connects TRBV5-1 to TRBJ1-1; TRBD1 matches at 8 bases. Germline V gene data show CDR1 as SGHRS and CDR2 as YFSETQ. Losses at the gene ends were 4 bases for V and 2 bases for J; bases not matched to a gene: 16. The CDR3 totals 18 residues. The CDR3 DNA sequence: TGCGCCAGCAGCCCAATAGAATCCCGCGCAGGGGGCAACACTGAAGCTTTCTTT. It is translated as CASSPIESRAGGNTEAFF.

The genes are TRBV29-1 and TRBJ2-7; D perhaps matches TRBD1 (5 bases). The CDR3 loop spans 12 amino acids. The V and J ends lost 6 bases and 4 bases respectively, with 13 bases between them. CDR1 and CDR2 from the germline V gene are SQVTM and ANQGSEA. The chain's CDR3 is CSVLSTAYEQYF. CDR3 bases: TGCAGCGTCCTATCGACAGCTTACGAGCAGTACTTC.

This clone occurred once. V and J are TRBV29-1 and TRBJ1-3, with D perhaps matching TRBD1 (5 bases). The CDR3 totals 14 residues. The germline V gene encodes CDR1 SQVTM and CDR2 ANQGSEA. Deletions cut 0 bases from V and 3 bases from J, with 9 bases between. The CDR3 DNA is TGCAGCGTTGAAGATCGCGGGGGTGGAAACACCATATATTTT. Protein: CSVEDRGGGNTIYF.

DNA for the CDR3: TGTGCCAGCCGACTCGGGACAGTAAGCAATCAGCCCCAGCATTTT. Its protein product is CASRLGTVSNQPQHF. The rearrangement uses TRBV27 and TRBJ1-5; 7 bases line up with TRBD1. The CDR3 is 15 amino acids. J gave up 1 base and V 8 bases, and 8 bases lay outside the gene matches. Germline values: CDR1 MNHEY, CDR2 SMNVEV (reference sequence).

This clone was detected a few times. The chain uses TRBV25-1 and TRBJ1-1, with unresolved D. V was trimmed by 3 bases and J by 5 bases, leaving 10 bases between them. Germline CDR1 MGHDK, CDR2 SYGVNS. The CDR3 consists of 13 residues. CDR3 bases: TGTGCCAGCAGTGATCGGGGTCGGACTGAAGCTTTCTTT. Protein sequence: CASSDRGRTEAFF.

The table lists this clone with a few counts. V usage is TRBV14 and J usage is TRBJ2-2; TRBD1 is a possible D gene (5 bases). The CDR3 has 15 residues. From germline, CDR1 is SGHDN and CDR2 FVKESK. The germline V and J ends were trimmed by 0 bases and 2 bases, with 7 bases remaining between them. CDR3 sequence: CASSQDWGNTGELFF. CDR3 sequence (DNA): TGTGCCAGCAGCCAAGATTGGGGCAACACCGGGGAGCTGTTTTTT.

J is TRBJ1-1 and V is TRBV6-5; D unclear. Trimming left V 4 bases short and J 3 bases short, with 12 bases between. CDR3 length: 14 amino acids. Per the germline V gene, CDR1 is MNHEY and CDR2 is SVGAGI. In DNA, the CDR3 is TGTGCCAGCAGTTTTTCGGTAGGAGACACTGAAGCTTTCTTT. Translating gives CASSFSVGDTEAFF.

V is TRBV7-8 and J is TRBJ1-2, with TRBD1 matching over 9 bases. This CDR3 has 15 amino acids. Germline values: CDR1 SGHVS, CDR2 FQNEAQ. V shed 3 bases, J shed 4 bases, and the junction held 6 bases outside the gene matches. The CDR3 protein is CASSLDRGFGYGYTF. As DNA, the CDR3 is TGTGCCAGCAGCTTGGACAGGGGATTCGGCTATGGCTACACCTTC.

V gene TRBV30 combines with J gene TRBJ2-1; 7 bases agree with TRBD1. With V trimmed by 8 bases and J by 6 bases, 10 bases remained unmatched. From germline, CDR1 is GTSNPN and CDR2 SVGIG (reference sequence). The CDR3 covers 13 residues. The CDR3 region is CAGNRDRINEQFF. CDR3 sequence (DNA): TGTGCCGGTAACCGGGACAGAATCAATGAGCAGTTCTTC.

The chain recombines TRBV19 with TRBJ2-7; 7 positions match TRBD2. Germline values: CDR1 LNHDA, CDR2 SQIVND (reference sequence). The CDR3 consists of 13 residues. Losses at the gene ends were 7 bases for V and 2 bases for J; bases not matched to a gene: 5. CDR3 DNA sequence: TGTGCCAGTACGCCTGGGGGGGCCTACGAGCAGTACTTC. This encodes CASTPGGAYEQYF.

The chain has TRBV6-5 and TRBJ2-7; 10 bases match TRBD1. Germline loops: CDR1 MNHEY, CDR2 SVGAGI. With V trimmed by 5 bases and J by 2 bases, 6 bases remained unmatched. This CDR3 is built from 15 residues. The CDR3 loop is CASSRGTGAPYEQYF. DNA for the CDR3: TGTGCCAGCAGTAGAGGGACAGGGGCGCCCTACGAGCAGTACTTC.

This rearrangement joins TRBV7-9 to TRBJ2-7; TRBD1 agrees at 7 bases. V lost 3 bases and J lost 2; bases outside the gene matches: 7. The CDR3 runs 15 residues. Per germline, CDR1 SEHNR and CDR2 FQNEAQ (reference sequence). The chain's CDR3 is CASSFSGTETYEQYF. The DNA of the CDR3 is TGTGCCAGCAGCTTCTCCGGGACAGAGACCTACGAGCAGTACTTC.

The genes are TRBV30 and TRBJ1-2, with 9 bases identical to TRBD1. V was clipped by 1 base and J by 0 bases; unmatched bases: 0. CDR1 is GTSNPN, CDR2 SVGIG, per germline (reference sequence). CDR3 length: 14 amino acids. The CDR3 sequence: CAWSGTGANYGYTF. For the CDR3, the DNA is TGTGCCTGGAGTGGGACAGGGGCTAACTATGGCTACACCTTC.

This clone was counted a few times. The rearrangement links TRBV7-7 to TRBJ2-1; 10 nucleotides agree with TRBD2. Trimming took 2 bases from V and 16 from J; bases not matched to a gene: 11. The CDR3 contains 14 residues. Germline lookup yields CDR1 SSHAT and CDR2 FNYEAQ (reference sequence). The CDR3 region is CASSLSLAGAFLFF. Written as DNA, the CDR3 is TGTGCCAGCAGCTTATCCCTAGCGGGGGCCTTCCTTTTCTTC.

This chain connects TRBV18 to TRBJ1-1; maybe TRBD1 (5 bases). V lost 6 bases and J 3 bases, leaving 11 bases between the germline ends. The CDR3 is 13 amino acids. Germline V gene data show CDR1 as KGHSH and CDR2 as LQKENI. The CDR3 DNA reads TGTGCCAGCTCCCCCCCAGGGTACACTGAAGCTTTCTTT. Amino acid sequence: CASSPPGYTEAFF.

This chain links TRBV19 with TRBJ2-5; D is possibly TRBD1 (6 bases). The CDR3 is made up of 14 amino acids. The germline V gene has CDR1 LNHDA and CDR2 SQIVND (reference sequence). Trimming stripped 1 base from V and 4 bases from J, with 10 bases between. The CDR3 region is CASSIAAGAETQYF. As DNA, the CDR3 is TGTGCCAGTAGTATAGCGGCAGGGGCAGAGACCCAGTACTTC.

The chain employs TRBV30 and TRBJ2-7; no reliable D call. From germline, CDR1 is GTSNPN and CDR2 SVGIG (reference sequence). The CDR3 extends over 12 amino acids. Trimming took off 5 bases at V and 0 bases at J, with 8 bases between the two ends. The DNA for the CDR3 is TGTGCCTGGTGTCCCAGCTCCTACGAGCAGTACTTC. This gives the protein CAWCPSSYEQYF.

The genes are TRBV27 and TRBJ2-1; D uncertain. This CDR3 has 14 amino acids. Germline V CDR1 and CDR2: MNHEY, SMNVEV (reference sequence). V lost 4 bases and J lost 0, with 7 bases in between. This chain's CDR3 is CASSSLSSYNEQFF. CDR3 in DNA: TGTGCCAGCAGTTCGCTAAGCTCCTACAATGAGCAGTTCTTC.